A single sample gave rise to the 2 T cell receptor beta chains below, sequenced in a study of regulatory T cells in long-lasting Graves disease. CDR3-region Arm-PCR and iRepertoire HTBI primers produced the TCR beta libraries. TCRdb fed the multiplex PCR reads into MiXCR, producing one record per CDR3 protein. This sample has around 450,000 distinct CDR3 sequences, with about 22% found just once. Time point given: persistent/refractory GD, antithyroid drugs over 5 years with positive TRAb. PBMC RNA served as the TCR library source. This sample comprised peripheral blood mononuclear cells (PBMCs), obtained when the disease was refractory, from a patient treated with antithyroid drugs. The receptors shown here come from a female donor with Graves disease.

V is TRBV7-6 and J is TRBJ2-7; 7 bases agree with TRBD1. Germline V gene sequence: CDR1 SGHVS, CDR2 FNYEAQ. Unmatched junction bases numbered 18, after V lost 4 bases and J lost 0 bases. The CDR3 consists of 19 residues. CDR3 coding DNA: TGTGCCAGCAGCTCCTCTGAGACCCGACAGGGACCTAACTCCTACGAGCAGTACTTC. This sequence encodes CASSSSETRQGPNSYEQYF.

In this sample, this clonotype turned up a few times. The V and J genes are TRBV7-9 and TRBJ2-2, with D uncertain. This CDR3 has 11 residues. V was trimmed by 9 bases and J by 7 bases, leaving 9 bases between them. In germline, CDR1 is SEHNR, CDR2 FQNEAQ (reference sequence). CDR3 nucleotide sequence: TGTGCCAGTCCCTATCGCGGGGAGCTGTTTTTT. Protein sequence: CASPYRGELFF.